Described below is a single TCR beta chain sequence and its context. Antigen specificity is unknown. This sample is drawn from a study of T cell responses to AZD1222 COVID-19 vaccine. General observations from the study: Females made up more of the donors, who were largely white British, and clonal diversity may have come out too low.

With 1 base removed from V and 6 bases from J, the gap between germline ends came to 10 bases. Germline CDR1 is SGHTA and CDR2 is FQGNSA. The CDR3 is 15 residues long. Second doses at about 4 or about 12 weeks were pooled. Using immunoSEQ multiplex PCR, the repertoire was profiled, and TCRdb retains in-frame clones only, with some absent. The sample consists of about 140,000 clones, roughly 90% of them appearing once. The J gene is TRBJ1-6, the V gene TRBV7-2; D gene uncertain. The specimen was peripheral blood, collected 28 days after the second AZD1222 dose. The receptor comes from an adult who received the AZD1222 COVID-19 vaccine. Here the CDR3 reads CASSLVVRGNSPLHF. As DNA, the CDR3 is TGTGCCAGCAGCTTAGTTGTCCGCGGTAATTCACCCCTCCACTTT. Using reference TRBV7-2 and TRBJ1-6 for the parts outside the CDR3, the full variable domain is GAGVSQSPSNKVTEKGKDVELRCDPISGHTALYWYRQSLGQGLEFLIYFQGNSAPDKSGLPSDRFSAERTGGSVSTLTIQRTQQEDSAVYLCASSLVVRGNSPLHFGNGTRLTVT.